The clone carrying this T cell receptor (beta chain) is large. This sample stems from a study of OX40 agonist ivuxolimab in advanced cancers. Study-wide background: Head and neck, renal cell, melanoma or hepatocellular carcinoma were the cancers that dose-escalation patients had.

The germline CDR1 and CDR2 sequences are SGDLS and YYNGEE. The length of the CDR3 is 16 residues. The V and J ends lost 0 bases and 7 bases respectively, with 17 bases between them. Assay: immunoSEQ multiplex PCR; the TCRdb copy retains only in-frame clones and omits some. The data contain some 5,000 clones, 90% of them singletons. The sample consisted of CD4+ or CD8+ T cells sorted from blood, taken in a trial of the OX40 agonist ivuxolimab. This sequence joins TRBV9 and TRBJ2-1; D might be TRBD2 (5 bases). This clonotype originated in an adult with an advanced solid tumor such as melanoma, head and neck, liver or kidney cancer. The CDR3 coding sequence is TGTGCCAGCAGCGTAGGCAGCGGCTTCGTGAGGAATGAGCAGTTCTTC. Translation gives CASSVGSGFVRNEQFF.